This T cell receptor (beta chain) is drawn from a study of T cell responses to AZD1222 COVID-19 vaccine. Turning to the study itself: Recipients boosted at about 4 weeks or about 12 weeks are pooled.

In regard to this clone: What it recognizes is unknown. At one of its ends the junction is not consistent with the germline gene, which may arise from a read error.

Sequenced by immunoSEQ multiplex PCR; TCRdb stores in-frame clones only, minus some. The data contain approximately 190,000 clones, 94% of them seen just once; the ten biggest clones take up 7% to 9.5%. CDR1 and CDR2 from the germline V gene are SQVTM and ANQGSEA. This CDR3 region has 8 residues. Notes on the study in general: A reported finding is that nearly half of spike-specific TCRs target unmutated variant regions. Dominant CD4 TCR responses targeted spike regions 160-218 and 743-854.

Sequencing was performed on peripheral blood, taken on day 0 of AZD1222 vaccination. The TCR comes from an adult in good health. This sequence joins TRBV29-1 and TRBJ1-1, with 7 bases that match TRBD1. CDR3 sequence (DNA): TGCAGCGTCGACCAGGGGGTCTTT. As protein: CSVDQGVF.